This TCR beta chain is from a study of blood T cells in healthy people across ages. The use of a sample-barcoded 5' primer and a J-beta primer mix characterized a second PCR of about 7 to 12 cycles. Each CDR3 protein is one row after TCRdb ran MiXCR on the 5' RACE reads. The table records roughly 730,000 distinct CDR3 sequences, around 50% of them present only once. This clonotype was recorded a few times. Its antigen is still unknown. V was shortened by 1 base and J by 3 bases, with 12 bases between the two germline ends. The CDR3 has 15 residues. CDR1 is SGHTA and CDR2 is FQGNSA in the germline V gene. General study findings and limits: Diversity was estimated from one million T cells, and these estimates were considered underestimates. Because donor CMV status was unknown, expanded clonotype changes were possibly confounded.

The receptor was derived from a middle-aged man in good health. The material sequenced was blood. This sequence joins TRBV7-2 and TRBJ2-5; D may be TRBD1 (5 bases). The CDR3 DNA reads as TGTGCCAGCAGCTTAGATCAGGGATGGAAAGAGACCCAGTACTTC. Amino acids: CASSLDQGWKETQYF.